This T cell receptor (beta chain) was captured in a study of T cell responses to AZD1222 COVID-19 vaccine. The CDR3 spans 11 residues. Germline V gene data show CDR1 as GTSNPN and CDR2 as SVGIG (reference sequence). Trimming left V 0 bases short and J 10 bases short, with 9 bases between. Libraries were prepared by immunoSEQ multiplex PCR; TCRdb keeps only in-frame clonotypes and omits some of them. The sample holds about 160,000 clones, 70% to 90% seen once. In regard to this clone: Its antigen is still unknown.

Findings and caveats of the study: Sampling captured repertoires only after the peak T cell response.

This clonotype originated in an adult who received the AZD1222 COVID-19 vaccine. The sample was peripheral blood, taken 28 days after the second AZD1222 dose. V is TRBV30 and J is TRBJ1-1; D unclear. CDR3 protein: CAWSVRRGAFF. The CDR3 bases are TGTGCCTGGAGTGTACGCCGGGGAGCTTTCTTT.